This entry features one TCR beta chain sequence. Primers included in the PCR were 60 Vbeta and 13 Jbeta primers. The assay was immunoSEQ multiplex PCR, and TCRdb's table has in-frame clones only and misses some. The table lists 130,000 to 150,000 clones, over 70% of them singletons. This sample is part of a study of cytomegalovirus exposure and HLA in healthy donors. Trimming at V came to 4 bases and at J to 2 bases, leaving 4 bases not matched to a gene. CDR3 length: 14 amino acids. CDR1 MNHEY and CDR2 SMNVEV come from the germline V gene (reference sequence). The clonotype comes from a middle-aged woman in good health and CMV-seropositive. Material for sequencing was PBMCs. This chain links TRBV27 with TRBJ2-7; 8 bases agree with TRBD1. CDR3 DNA: TGTGCCAGCAGTTCAGGACAGGGTCCCTACGAGCAGTACTTC. It codes for CASSSGQGPYEQYF.